These 3 T cell receptor beta chains originate from one sample sequenced in a study of blood T cell repertoires in COVID-19. TCRdb keeps only in-frame clones here, not all; method: immunoSEQ multiplex PCR. This table holds around 250,000 clones, about nine tenths found once. The material sequenced was PBMCs or T cells enriched from blood (not recorded which). Receptors were obtained from a man in his late teens or twenties who had recovered from COVID-19.

The chain uses TRBV11-2 and TRBJ2-7, with 9 positions matching TRBD1. With 4 bases clipped from V and 3 bases from J, the junction kept 7 bases outside the gene matches. Germline lookup yields CDR1 SGHAT and CDR2 FQNNGV. CDR3 size: 15 residues. The CDR3 coding sequence is TGTGCCAGCAGCTCAACGGACAGGGGAATCTACGAGCAGTACTTC. Translated: CASSSTDRGIYEQYF.

This clone has only one observation. This chain links TRBV12-3 or TRBV12-4 with TRBJ2-7, with D uncertain. Between the trimmed V and J ends, which lost 6 bases and 3 bases, there was a span of 9 bases. The CDR3 is 12 amino acids. The CDR3 is CASSPVDYEQYF. CDR3 nucleotide sequence: TGTGCCAGCAGCCCAGTTGACTACGAGCAGTACTTC.

The chain carries TRBV4-1 and TRBJ2-2; a weak D match, TRBD2 (7 bases). Germline CDR1 is MGHRA and CDR2 is YSYEKL. Trimming removed 0 bases at V and 5 bases at J, with 19 bases between. The CDR3 consists of 18 residues. CDR3 DNA sequence: TGCGCCAGCAGCCAAGAAAGGGGGGGCAACGAGAGGACCGGGGAGCTGTTTTTT. This encodes CASSQERGGNERTGELFF.